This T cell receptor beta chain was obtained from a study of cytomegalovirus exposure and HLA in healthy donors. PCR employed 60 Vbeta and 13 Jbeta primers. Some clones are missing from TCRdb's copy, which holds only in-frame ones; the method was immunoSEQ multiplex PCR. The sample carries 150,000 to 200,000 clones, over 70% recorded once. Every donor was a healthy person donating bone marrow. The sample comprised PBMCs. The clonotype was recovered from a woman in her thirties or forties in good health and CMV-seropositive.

CDR3 region: CASRETYQNTEAFF. The CDR3 nucleotides are TGCGCCAGCAGAGAGACATATCAGAACACTGAAGCTTTCTTT. J is TRBJ1-1 and V is TRBV10-2; D not resolved. The V and J ends lost 6 bases and 1 base respectively, with 12 bases between them. Per the germline V gene, CDR1 is WSHSY and CDR2 is SAAADI. This CDR3 comprises 14 residues.